This TCR beta chain was recorded in a study of metastatic and nonmetastatic thyroid tumors. Study details: Repertoire data that came from the blood and tumor or nodule tissue of malignant and benign thyroid patients were compared.

Every patient was untreated before thyroid surgery. As for this clone: Its specificity is not known.

CDR1 and CDR2 (germline): DFQATT, SNEGSKA (reference sequence). The CDR3 length is 15 residues. V was clipped by 5 bases and J by 2 bases, with 19 bases between them. In the authors' workflow: A distant-metastasis classifier for papillary thyroid cancer was built using CDR3 differences across clinicopathological groups. Using MiXCR, TCRdb reanalyzed the PCR reads. TCRdb's processing, not the study's, gives the V and J calls here. The data contain about 56,000 clones, 25% to 30% of them seen just once; the ten biggest clones take up about 15%. General study findings and limits: Reported TCR beta diversity, measured in blood and tumor, was significantly higher for malignant thyroid tumors than for benign nodules.

The chain couples TRBV20-1 to TRBJ2-7, with D hard to call. This clonotype was obtained from a female donor with papillary thyroid cancer or a benign thyroid nodule (not recorded which). Some clones in this sample may be carry-over from other donors' samples. Sequenced: blood. This chain's CDR3 is CSAPKGADLTYEQYF. In DNA, the CDR3 is TGCAGTGCTCCTAAGGGTGCAGACCTTACCTACGAGCAGTACTTC.